A selection of T cell receptor beta chains follows, all from one sample in a study of blood T cells in healthy people across ages. One entry per CDR3 protein, called by TCRdb with MiXCR from the 5' RACE reads. The profile covers around 970,000 distinct CDR3 sequences, with roughly 51% appearing a single time and 20% to 25% taken by the ten largest. The sequencing sample was made of blood. Every receptor here comes from a woman aged 55-69 years in good health. The CDR3 runs from the conserved cysteine through the conserved F or W. A D gene is named only where the DNA matches it firmly. Clone size is not always given. Where it is, it says once, few, many or a class for expanded clones.

-,14,-,TRBJ2-7,TRBV7-9,TGTGCCAGCACCCCGGACTTTTTATCCTACGAGCAGTACTTC,CASTPDFLSYEQYF
TRBD1,16,-,TRBJ2-2,TRBV4-1,TGCGCCAGCGGCCACCTACAGGGGGCGCCCACCGGGGAGCTGTTTTTT,CASGHLQGAPTGELFF
-,15,-,TRBJ2-1,TRBV20-1,TGCAGTGCTAGAGGAGGGGGAGGGTTGGGAGATGAGCAGTTCTTC,CSARGGGGLGDEQFF
TRBD1,15,few,TRBJ2-7,TRBV27,TGTGCCAGCAGTCCGGGACAGGGAGGATTCTACGAGCAGTACTTC,CASSPGQGGFYEQYF
TRBD2,18,-,TRBJ2-2,TRBV10-3,TGTGCCATCAGGTCAGGGACTAGCGGGAGGTTCGACACCGGGGAGCTGTTTTTT,CAIRSGTSGRFDTGELFF
-,16,-,TRBJ2-1,TRBV6-5,TGTGCCAGCAGCCCCTTGCGGGGCAGCCTTTACAATGAGCAGTTCTTC,CASSPLRGSLYNEQFF
TRBD1,15,-,TRBJ2-3,TRBV4-1,TGCGCCAGCAGCCAGCTGAGACAGGGGATAGATACGCAGTATTTT,CASSQLRQGIDTQYF
TRBD1,19,-,TRBJ2-6,TRBV4-3,TGCGCCAGCAGCCAAGATCGACACAGGGGGTTATCTGGGGCCAACGTCCTGACTTTC,CASSQDRHRGLSGANVLTF
-,13,-,TRBJ2-5,TRBV21-1,TGTGCCAGAGGGGGGACGTTCGGGGAGACCCAGTACTTC,CARGGTFGETQYF
TRBD1,12,-,TRBJ2-1,TRBV29-1,TGCAGCGTCGGACAGGGAACAATGGGGCAGTTCTTC,CSVGQGTMGQFF
TRBD2,19,few,TRBJ2-7,TRBV6-5,TGTGCCAGCAGTTACCTAGGGACTAGCGGGATCCCCACGTCCTACGAGCAGTACTTC,CASSYLGTSGIPTSYEQYF
-,18,-,TRBJ2-7,TRBV7-9,TGTGCCAGCAGCTTAGCGCCGGCCCGGGACACTGGGGCGTACGAGCAGTACTTC,CASSLAPARDTGAYEQYF
TRBD2,15,-,TRBJ2-7,TRBV5-6,TGTGCCAGCAGCCTCTCCTACAGCGGGAGGGCCGTTGTGTACTTC,CASSLSYSGRAVVYF
-,15,-,TRBJ2-1,TRBV12-3/TRBV12-4,TGTGCCAGCAGTGTTACAGGGATTTCCCACAATGAGCAGTTCTTC,CASSVTGISHNEQFF
TRBD1,16,-,TRBJ2-7,TRBV27,TGTGCCAGCAGTTCCCCAGCGACAGGGGTGAGCGGCGAGCAGTACTTC,CASSSPATGVSGEQYF
TRBD1,15,-,TRBJ2-7,TRBV5-6,TGTGCCAGCAGCCTGTACAGGGGGTATACCTACGAGCAGTACTTC,CASSLYRGYTYEQYF
-,17,-,TRBJ2-3,TRBV4-2,TGTGCCAGCAGCCAAGAGTTATCGCCACCTAGCACAGATACGCAGTATTTT,CASSQELSPPSTDTQYF